The sequence of this T cell receptor beta chain was determined in a study of vaccination and CD4 T cells after COVID-19. For the study at large: The convalescent population consisted of six males and four females, two of whom were of Hispanic ethnicity. Timing of post-vaccine sample collection was a median 72 days after dose two, with a range of 14 to 241.

In regard to this clonotype: What it recognizes is unknown.

The treatment denotes: approximately 9-day PBMC culture with coronavirus spike peptide pools or control peptides (ViraFEST assay). Study-wide findings and caveats: Spike mono-reactivity held for 304 of 307 vaccine-specific clones in convalescent patients. Reactive clone data from convalescent patients indicated a median of 86.3% appearing only post-vaccination.

An Oncomine TCR Beta short-read assay was used to sequence the DNA from cultured CD4+ T cells. TCRdb re-analysed the PCR reads in MiXCR, keeping a single row per CDR3 protein. The sample yields around 20,000 distinct CDR3 sequences, about 40% seen once. The germline gives CDR1 SGHRS, CDR2 YFSETQ. The CDR3 loop spans 13 amino acids. V was shortened by 2 bases and J by 5 bases, with 10 bases between the two germline ends. The V gene is TRBV5-1, the J gene TRBJ1-2, with D maybe TRBD1 (5 bases). The TCR was taken from a human donor who received a COVID-19 vaccine. The material sequenced was CD4+ T cells from blood, cultured in vitro, taken before SARS-CoV-2 vaccination. CDR3 sequence: CASSLGQRYGYTF. CDR3 in DNA: TGCGCCAGCAGCTTAGGACAAAGGTATGGCTACACCTTC. Full variable domain (missing parts from reference TRBV5-1 and TRBJ1-2): KAGVTQTPRYLIKTRGQQVTLSCSPISGHRSVSWYQQTPGQGLQFLFEYFSETQRNKGNFPGRFSGRQFSNSRSEMNVSTLELGDSALYLCASSLGQRYGYTFGSGTRLTVV.